This is a list of T cell receptor beta chains from one sample in a study of T cell responses to AZD1222 COVID-19 vaccine. The method was immunoSEQ multiplex PCR; TCRdb's version includes in-frame clones alone and lacks a portion of them. The table has some 140,000 clones, roughly 88% seen once. The material was peripheral blood, obtained 28 days after the second AZD1222 dose. The receptors shown here come from an adult who received the AZD1222 COVID-19 vaccine. Both conserved end residues are part of each CDR3. Fields, in order: D gene, J gene, clone size, V gene, CDR3 protein, CDR3 DNA. A D gene is named only where the DNA matches it firmly. Some rows mark clone size as missing; the rest say once, few, many or name a class of expanded clone.

>TRBD1|TRBJ1-5|.|TRBV9
CASSPDGQGNQPQHF
TGTGCCAGCAGCCCAGACGGACAGGGCAATCAGCCCCAGCATTTT
>.|TRBJ1-2|.|TRBV7-2
CASSSTSGPYYGYTF
TGTGCCAGCAGCTCAACCTCCGGGCCCTACTATGGCTACACCTTC
>.|TRBJ2-7|.|TRBV27
CASSPNVGFSYEQYF
TGTGCCAGCAGTCCCAATGTCGGGTTCTCCTACGAGCAGTACTTC
>.|TRBJ1-1|.|TRBV28
CASTTEGYFTEAFF
TGTGCCAGCACCACAGAAGGGTACTTCACTGAAGCTTTCTTT
>.|TRBJ1-5|.|TRBV10-3
CAISAQYSNQPQHF
TGTGCCATCAGTGCTCAATATAGCAATCAGCCCCAGCATTTT
>.|TRBJ1-5|.|TRBV28
CASSPNHQPQHF
TGTGCCAGCAGTCCCAATCATCAGCCCCAGCATTTT
>.|TRBJ1-5|.|TRBV12-3/TRBV12-4
CASSFTSDQPQHF
TGTGCCAGCAGTTTTACGTCGGATCAGCCCCAGCATTTT
>.|TRBJ1-5|once|TRBV2
CASSERDRNQPQHF
TGTGCCAGCAGTGAACGGGATCGCAATCAGCCCCAGCATTTT
>TRBD2|TRBJ2-1|.|TRBV7-3
CASSLRSSGGYNEQFF
TGTGCCAGCAGCTTAAGGTCTAGCGGGGGGTACAATGAGCAGTTCTTC
>TRBD1|TRBJ2-4|.|TRBV7-2
CASSFDGTGDQYF
TGTGCCAGCAGCTTCGACGGGACAGGGGATCAGTACTTC
>TRBD1|TRBJ1-5|.|TRBV19
CASSPQGVAGNQPQHF
TGTGCCAGTAGTCCGCAGGGGGTGGCGGGCAATCAGCCCCAGCATTTT
>.|TRBJ1-5|.|TRBV24-1
CATSGGVNQPQHF
TGTGCCACCAGTGGGGGGGTCAATCAGCCCCAGCATTTT
>TRBD2|TRBJ2-1|once|TRBV28
CASSGLAGPNEQFF
TGTGCCAGCAGTGGTCTAGCGGGCCCCAATGAGCAGTTCTTC
>TRBD1|TRBJ2-5|.|TRBV7-2
CASSFQQGAGQETQYF
TGTGCCAGCAGCTTTCAACAGGGGGCGGGCCAAGAGACCCAGTACTTC
>.|TRBJ2-7|few|TRBV28
CASSLWTVSYEQYF
TGTGCCAGCAGTTTATGGACAGTGTCCTACGAGCAGTACTTC
>.|TRBJ1-2|.|TRBV28
CASSLGRVGYTF
TGTGCCAGCAGTTTGGGCAGGGTTGGCTACACCTTC
>.|TRBJ2-3|.|TRBV18
CASSPPTGHRTDTQYF
TGTGCCAGCTCACCCCCGACCGGACACCGCACAGATACGCAGTATTTT
>.|TRBJ1-1|.|TRBV10-3
CAIRRDLNTEAFF
TGTGCCATCAGGAGGGATTTGAACACTGAAGCTTTCTTT
>.|TRBJ1-1|.|TRBV7-9
CASSLSPVEAFF
TGTGCCAGCAGCTTATCCCCTGTTGAAGCTTTCTTT
>TRBD2|TRBJ2-3|.|TRBV19
CASSPGLAGGTDTQYF
TGTGCCAGTAGCCCAGGGCTAGCGGGAGGCACAGATACGCAGTATTTT
>TRBD2|TRBJ2-7|.|TRBV5-1
CASSPRGEADEQYF
TGCGCCAGCAGCCCCCGGGGGGAAGCAGACGAGCAGTACTTC
>TRBD1|TRBJ2-1|.|TRBV19
CASSWDRDNEQFF
TGTGCCAGTAGTTGGGACAGGGACAATGAGCAGTTCTTC
>.|TRBJ1-1|.|TRBV4-2
CASSQDNVGFEAFF
TGTGCCAGCAGCCAAGATAATGTGGGTTTTGAAGCTTTCTTT
>.|TRBJ1-2|once|TRBV10-2
CASSEPRGWPNYGYTF
TGCGCCAGCAGTGAACCCCGGGGGTGGCCTAACTATGGCTACACCTTC
>.|TRBJ1-4|.|TRBV4-1
CASSQRSDRTTNEKLFF
TGCGCCAGCAGCCAAAGATCGGACAGAACAACTAATGAAAAACTGTTTTTT
>TRBD2|TRBJ2-3|.|TRBV6-2/TRBV6-3
CASSPGVAGHTDTQYF
TGTGCCAGCAGCCCCGGGGTAGCGGGGCACACAGATACGCAGTATTTT
>.|TRBJ1-6|.|TRBV7-8
CASSLNLVTSLGTPLHF
TGTGCCAGCAGCTTAAACCTGGTCACGTCCTTGGGGACACCCCTCCACTTT
>TRBD2|TRBJ2-7|.|TRBV7-8
CASSLGLAARGEQYF
TGTGCCAGCAGCTTAGGACTAGCGGCTCGGGGAGAGCAGTACTTC
>.|TRBJ2-2|.|TRBV20-1
CSASSDPGSGELFF
TGCAGTGCTAGTTCTGATCCAGGGTCCGGGGAGCTGTTTTTT
>TRBD2|TRBJ2-2|.|TRBV4-2
CASSQGLAGGPRAGELFF
TGTGCCAGCAGCCAGGGACTAGCGGGAGGTCCTCGGGCCGGGGAGCTGTTTTTT
>TRBD1|TRBJ1-4|.|TRBV7-9
CASSSPRQGTGEKLFF
TGTGCCAGCAGCTCCCCTCGACAGGGGACGGGTGAAAAACTGTTTTTT
>.|TRBJ1-6|.|TRBV3-1/TRBV3-2
CASSQWTYNSPLHF
TGTGCCAGCAGCCAATGGACCTATAATTCACCCCTCCACTTT
>.|TRBJ1-6|.|TRBV27
CASSLFLSSPLHF
TGTGCCAGCAGTTTATTCTTAAGTTCACCCCTCCACTTT
>.|TRBJ1-1|.|TRBV5-4
CASSRDSWGGNTEAFF
TGTGCCAGCAGCAGGGACTCCTGGGGGGGGAACACTGAAGCTTTCTTT
>.|TRBJ2-5|.|TRBV15
CATSRGLGGIQETQYF
TGTGCCACCAGCAGAGGCCTAGGGGGTATCCAAGAGACCCAGTACTTC
>.|TRBJ1-2|once|TRBV5-1
CASSLSGDNYGYTF
TGCGCCAGCAGCTTGTCAGGGGATAACTATGGCTACACCTTC
>.|TRBJ1-2|.|TRBV27
CASSSAQRSAGYTF
TGTGCCAGCAGTTCCGCACAGAGGTCGGCTGGCTACACCTTC
>.|TRBJ2-2|.|TRBV7-3
CASSPGWGELFF
TGTGCCAGCAGCCCCGGATGGGGGGAGCTGTTTTTT
>.|TRBJ2-7|few|TRBV7-8
CASSLATERPTYEQYF
TGTGCCAGCAGCTTAGCGACAGAGAGACCCACCTACGAGCAGTACTTC
>.|TRBJ1-3|.|TRBV4-3
CASSQAGRASGNTIYF
TGCGCCAGCAGCCAAGCAGGGCGCGCCTCGGGAAACACCATATATTTT
>.|TRBJ2-2|.|TRBV6-1
CASSVAEGDTGELFF
TGTGCCAGCAGTGTAGCGGAGGGGGACACCGGGGAGCTGTTTTTT
>.|TRBJ1-3|.|TRBV21-1
CASSKGQGYLGSGNTIYF
TGTGCCAGCAGCAAAGGACAGGGTTATTTAGGCTCTGGAAACACCATATATTTT
>.|TRBJ2-3|.|TRBV27
CASSLYRTDTQYF
TGTGCCAGCAGTTTATACCGGACAGATACGCAGTATTTT
>TRBD1|TRBJ1-3|.|TRBV2
CASSSGQGNTIYF
TGTGCCAGCAGTTCTGGACAGGGGAACACCATATATTTT
>TRBD1|TRBJ1-1|.|TRBV28
CATYTGGGGNTEAFF
TGTGCCACCTACACAGGAGGGGGCGGGAACACTGAAGCTTTCTTT
>.|TRBJ2-5|.|TRBV6-2/TRBV6-3
CASSSAGGGEETQYF
TGTGCCAGCAGTTCCGCCGGGGGCGGAGAAGAGACCCAGTACTTC
>.|TRBJ1-2|.|TRBV7-9
CASSLAAANYGYTF
TGTGCCAGCAGCTTAGCCGCGGCGAACTATGGCTACACCTTC
>.|TRBJ1-1|.|TRBV11-3
CASSLDQGRLNTEAFF
TGTGCCAGCAGCTTAGATCAGGGACGGCTGAACACTGAAGCTTTCTTT
>TRBD2|TRBJ2-4|.|TRBV19
CASSMSAGEDIQYF
TGTGCCAGTAGTATGTCAGCGGGAGAGGACATTCAGTACTTC
>TRBD1|TRBJ2-1|.|TRBV6-2/TRBV6-3
CASSHIPGQRIFFDSYNEQFF
TGTGCCAGCAGCCATATACCGGGACAGAGAATATTTTTTGACTCCTACAATGAGCAGTTCTTC
>.|TRBJ1-4|few|TRBV30
CAWSSGVTNEKLFF
TGTGCCTGGAGTAGCGGGGTAACTAATGAAAAACTGTTTTTT
>.|TRBJ1-4|.|TRBV18
CASSPRQVATNEKLFF
TGTGCCAGCTCACCGCGACAGGTTGCAACTAATGAAAAACTGTTTTTT
>.|TRBJ2-1|once|TRBV18
CASSPPNQEVSYNEQFF
TGTGCCAGCTCACCACCAAATCAGGAAGTGTCCTACAATGAGCAGTTCTTC
>.|TRBJ1-1|.|TRBV7-9
CASSSHEYDVGPEAFF
TGTGCCAGCAGCTCTCATGAGTATGACGTAGGACCTGAAGCTTTCTTT